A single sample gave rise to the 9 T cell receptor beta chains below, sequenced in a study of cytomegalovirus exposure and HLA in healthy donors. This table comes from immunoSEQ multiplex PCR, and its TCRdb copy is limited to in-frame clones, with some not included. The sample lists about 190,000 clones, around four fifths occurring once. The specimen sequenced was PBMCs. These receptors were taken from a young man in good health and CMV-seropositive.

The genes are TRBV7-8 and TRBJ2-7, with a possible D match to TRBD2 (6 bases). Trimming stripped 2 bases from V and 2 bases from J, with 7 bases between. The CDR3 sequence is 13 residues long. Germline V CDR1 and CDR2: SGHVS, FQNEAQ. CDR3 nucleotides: TGTGCCAGCAGCTTACCGGGGGCCTACGAGCAGTACTTC. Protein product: CASSLPGAYEQYF.

Written as DNA, the CDR3 is TGCGCCAGCAGCCAAGAGGGAGGTGAGCAGTTCTTC. This codes for CASSQEGGEQFF. The rearrangement links TRBV4-3 to TRBJ2-1, with a possible D match to TRBD2 (6 bases). V was trimmed by 0 bases and J by 9 bases, leaving 6 bases between them. The germline V gene encodes CDR1 LGHNA and CDR2 YSLEER. The CDR3 covers 12 residues.

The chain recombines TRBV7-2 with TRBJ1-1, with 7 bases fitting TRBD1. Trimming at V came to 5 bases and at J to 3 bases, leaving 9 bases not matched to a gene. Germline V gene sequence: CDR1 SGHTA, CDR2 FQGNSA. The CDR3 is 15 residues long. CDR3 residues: CASSPQLGQHTEAFF. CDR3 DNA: TGTGCCAGCAGCCCTCAATTGGGACAGCACACTGAAGCTTTCTTT.

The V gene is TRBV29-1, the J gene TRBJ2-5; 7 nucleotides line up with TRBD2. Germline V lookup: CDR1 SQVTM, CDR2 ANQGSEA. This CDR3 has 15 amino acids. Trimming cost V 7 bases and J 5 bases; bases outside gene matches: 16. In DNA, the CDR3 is TGCAGCGGCCGCCGGGACTACGGAGCTCTGGAGACCCAGTACTTC. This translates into CSGRRDYGALETQYF.

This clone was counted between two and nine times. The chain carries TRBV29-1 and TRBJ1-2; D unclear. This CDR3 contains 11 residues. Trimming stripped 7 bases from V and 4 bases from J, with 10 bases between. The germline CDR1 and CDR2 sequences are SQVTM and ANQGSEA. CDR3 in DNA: TGCAGCGCCCGGACTGGCTATGGCTACACCTTC. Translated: CSARTGYGYTF.

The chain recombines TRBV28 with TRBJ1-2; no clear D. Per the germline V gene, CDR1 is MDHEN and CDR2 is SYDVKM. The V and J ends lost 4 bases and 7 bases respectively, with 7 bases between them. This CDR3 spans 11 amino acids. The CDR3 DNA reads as TGTGCCAGCAGTTCCCCTAGTGGCTACACCTTC. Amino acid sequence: CASSSPSGYTF.

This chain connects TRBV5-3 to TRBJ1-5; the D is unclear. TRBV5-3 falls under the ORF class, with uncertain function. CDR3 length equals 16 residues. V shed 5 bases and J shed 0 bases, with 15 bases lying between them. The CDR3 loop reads CARRSAGQNSNQPQHF. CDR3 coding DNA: TGTGCCAGAAGGTCCGCAGGTCAAAATAGCAATCAGCCCCAGCATTTT.

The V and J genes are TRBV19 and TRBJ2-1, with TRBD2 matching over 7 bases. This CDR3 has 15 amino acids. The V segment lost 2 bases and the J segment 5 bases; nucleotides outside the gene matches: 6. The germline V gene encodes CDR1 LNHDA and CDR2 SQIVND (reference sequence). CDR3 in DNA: TGTGCCAGTAGTATAAGGGCTAGCGGTAACAATGAGCAGTTCTTC. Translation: CASSIRASGNNEQFF.

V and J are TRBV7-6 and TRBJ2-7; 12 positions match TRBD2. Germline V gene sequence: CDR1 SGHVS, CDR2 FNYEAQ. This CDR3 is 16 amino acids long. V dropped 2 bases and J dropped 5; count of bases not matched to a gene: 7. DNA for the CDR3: TGTGCCAGCAGCTTATCACTAGCGGGAGGCGATGACGAGCAGTACTTC. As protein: CASSLSLAGGDDEQYF.